The rows below give T cell receptor beta chains drawn from one sample of a study of T cell responses to AZD1222 COVID-19 vaccine. Generated by immunoSEQ multiplex PCR, the TCRdb table keeps only in-frame clones and is missing some. The data contain about 140,000 clones, around 90% of them singletons. The sample here was peripheral blood, taken on day 0 of AZD1222 vaccination. All receptors derive from an adult in good health. CDR3s include the opening cysteine and the closing phenylalanine or tryptophan. The D gene is left open where the match is weak. Clone size is shown for a subset of rows, as once, few, many or a class of expanded clone.

>15|TRBV6-5|.|TRBD1|TRBJ1-1
CASSPARGLNTEAFF
TGTGCCAGCAGTCCCGCCAGGGGGCTGAACACTGAAGCTTTCTTT
>13|TRBV29-1|.|.|TRBJ2-2
CSVNRGGTGELFF
TGCAGCGTGAACAGGGGGGGCACCGGGGAGCTGTTTTTT
>15|TRBV5-8|once|.|TRBJ2-7
CASSTRTSEAYEQYF
TGTGCCAGCAGCACCCGGACATCCGAGGCCTACGAGCAGTACTTC
>15|TRBV6-5|.|.|TRBJ1-1
CASKNGQGMNTEAFF
TGTGCCAGCAAGAATGGTCAAGGGATGAACACTGAAGCTTTCTTT
>14|TRBV23-1|.|.|TRBJ2-3
CASSHQGYTDTQYF
TGCGCCAGCAGTCACCAGGGGTACACAGATACGCAGTATTTT
>15|TRBV2|.|.|TRBJ2-7
CASSDRVRAPYEQYF
TGTGCCAGCAGTGATAGGGTGCGAGCTCCCTACGAGCAGTACTTC
>15|TRBV6-1|.|TRBD1|TRBJ1-2
CASSEWTGGGPGYTF
TGTGCCAGCAGTGAGTGGACAGGGGGCGGTCCTGGCTACACCTTC
>15|TRBV4-1|.|.|TRBJ2-1
CASSHPGTLYNEQFF
TGCGCCAGCAGCCATCCCGGGACACTCTACAATGAGCAGTTCTTC
>18|TRBV27|once|TRBD1|TRBJ1-6
CASGRTGLTQRDNSPLHF
TGTGCCAGCGGCCGGACAGGGCTAACTCAACGTGATAATTCACCCCTCCACTTT
>13|TRBV6-1|.|.|TRBJ1-5
CASSERSNQPQHF
TGTGCCAGCAGTGAGAGGTCCAATCAGCCCCAGCATTTT
>14|TRBV28|.|.|TRBJ1-3
CASSNRFSGNTIYF
TGTGCCAGCAGCAACAGGTTCTCTGGAAACACCATATATTTT
>14|TRBV7-9|.|.|TRBJ2-1
CASSLGGNGNEQFF
TGTGCCAGCAGCTTAGGCGGGAATGGCAATGAGCAGTTCTTC
>13|TRBV12-3/TRBV12-4|once|TRBD1|TRBJ1-4
CASSLTGPEKLFF
TGTGCCAGCAGCCTGACAGGGCCTGAAAAACTGTTTTTT